This T cell receptor beta chain was captured in a study of blood T cells in healthy people across ages. A minimum of 5 micrograms of total RNA was extracted per sample. The authors ran a second PCR of roughly 7 to 11 cycles using a sample-barcoded 5' primer and a J-beta primer mix. From the 5' RACE reads, TCRdb called clonotypes with MiXCR, one entry per CDR3 protein. This sample has roughly 2 million distinct CDR3 sequences, with less than 50% found just once. V lost 3 bases and J 5 bases, leaving 20 bases between the germline ends. This CDR3 has 18 amino acids. Germline V gene data show CDR1 as SGHDN and CDR2 as FVKESK.

The sequenced sample consisted of blood. This TCR was sampled from a woman between 40 and 55 years old in good health. This sequence joins TRBV14 and TRBJ1-6; D is perhaps TRBD1 (5 bases). The CDR3 reads CASSHVGPGTVDNSPLHF. For the CDR3, the DNA is TGTGCCAGCAGCCATGTCGGCCCCGGGACGGTAGATAATTCACCCCTCCACTTT.